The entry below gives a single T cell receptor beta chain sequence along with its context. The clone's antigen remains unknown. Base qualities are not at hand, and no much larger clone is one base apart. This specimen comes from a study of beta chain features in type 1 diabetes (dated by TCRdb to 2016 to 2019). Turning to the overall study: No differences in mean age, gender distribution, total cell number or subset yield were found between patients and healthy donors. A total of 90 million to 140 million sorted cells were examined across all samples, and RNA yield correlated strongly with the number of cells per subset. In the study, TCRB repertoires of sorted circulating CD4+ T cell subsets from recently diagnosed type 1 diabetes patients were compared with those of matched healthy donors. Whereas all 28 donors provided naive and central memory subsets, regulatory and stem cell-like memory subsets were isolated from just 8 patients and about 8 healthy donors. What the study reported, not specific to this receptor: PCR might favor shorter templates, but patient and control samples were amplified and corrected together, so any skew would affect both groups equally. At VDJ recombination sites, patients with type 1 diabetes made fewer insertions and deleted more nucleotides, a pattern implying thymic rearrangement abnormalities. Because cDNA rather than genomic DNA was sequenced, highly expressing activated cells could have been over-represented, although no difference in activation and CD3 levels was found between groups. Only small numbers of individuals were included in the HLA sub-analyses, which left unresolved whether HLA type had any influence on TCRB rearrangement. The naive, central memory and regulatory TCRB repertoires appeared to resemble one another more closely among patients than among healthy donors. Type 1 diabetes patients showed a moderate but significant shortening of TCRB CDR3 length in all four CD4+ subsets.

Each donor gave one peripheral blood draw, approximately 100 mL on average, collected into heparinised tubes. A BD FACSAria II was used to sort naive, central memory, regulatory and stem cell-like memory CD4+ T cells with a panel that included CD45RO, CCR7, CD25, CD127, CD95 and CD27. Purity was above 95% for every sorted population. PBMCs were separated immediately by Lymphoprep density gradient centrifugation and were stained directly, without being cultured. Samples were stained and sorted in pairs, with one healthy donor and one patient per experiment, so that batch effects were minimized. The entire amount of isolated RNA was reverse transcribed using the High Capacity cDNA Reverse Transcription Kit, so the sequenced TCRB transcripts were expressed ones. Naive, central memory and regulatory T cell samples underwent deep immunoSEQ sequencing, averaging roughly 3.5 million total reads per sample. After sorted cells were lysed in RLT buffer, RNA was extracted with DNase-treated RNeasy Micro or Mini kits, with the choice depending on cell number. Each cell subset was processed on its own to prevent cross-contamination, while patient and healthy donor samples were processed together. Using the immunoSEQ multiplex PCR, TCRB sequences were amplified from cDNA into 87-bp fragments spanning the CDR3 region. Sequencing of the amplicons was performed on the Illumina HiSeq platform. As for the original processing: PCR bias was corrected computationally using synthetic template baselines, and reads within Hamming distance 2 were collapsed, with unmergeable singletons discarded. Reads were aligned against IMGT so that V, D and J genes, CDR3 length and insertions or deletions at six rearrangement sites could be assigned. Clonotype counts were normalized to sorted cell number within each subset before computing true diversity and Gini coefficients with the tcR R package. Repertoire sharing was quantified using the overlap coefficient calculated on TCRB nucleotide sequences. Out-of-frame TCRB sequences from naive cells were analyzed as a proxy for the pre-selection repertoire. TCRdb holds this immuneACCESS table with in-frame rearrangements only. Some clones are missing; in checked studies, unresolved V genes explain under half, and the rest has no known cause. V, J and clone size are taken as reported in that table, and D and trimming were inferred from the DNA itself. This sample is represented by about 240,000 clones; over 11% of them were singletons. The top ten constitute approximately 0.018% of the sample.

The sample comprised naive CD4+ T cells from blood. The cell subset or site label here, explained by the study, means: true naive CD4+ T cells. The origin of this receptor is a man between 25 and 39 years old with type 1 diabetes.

The CDR3 sequence is CASSLAGGPYTDTQYF. The nucleotide sequence reads as follows: TGTGCCAGCAGCTTGGCCGGCGGGCCCTACACAGATACGCAGTATTTT. The rearranged segments are TRBV5-4 and TRBJ2-3; D gene: possibly TRBD2, on 5 matching bases. CDR3 length: 16 amino acids, cysteine to phenylalanine. The DNA shown is the 48-base CDR3, in frame from base 1. The germline V gene (reference sequence) gives CDR1 as SGHNT and CDR2 as YYREEE. V and J are truncated by 0 bases and 2 bases respectively, leaving an intervening sequence of 13 bases.